This TCR beta chain comes out of a study of blood T cells in healthy people across ages. This clonotype was recorded at least ten times. At one of its ends the junction is not consistent with the germline gene, which may arise from a read error. The CDR3 is 15 residues long. Germline CDR1 and CDR2: SGHRS and YFSETQ. A J-beta primer mix and a sample-barcoded 5' primer were used in a second PCR of about 7 to 12 cycles. TCRdb re-derived calls from the 5' RACE reads in MiXCR, one entry per CDR3 protein. The sample carries over 1,500,000 distinct CDR3 sequences, about 50% recorded once. The specimen sequenced was blood. The J gene is TRBJ2-5, the V gene TRBV5-1; 13 bases align to TRBD2. The receptor was isolated from a woman in her 40s in good health. CDR3 sequence reads: CASSWTSGGQETQYF. In DNA, the CDR3 is TGTGCCAGCAGCTGGACTAGCGGGGGCCAAGAGACCCAGTACTTC.